Listed here is a single T cell receptor (beta chain). Germline CDR1 is LNHDA and CDR2 is SQIVND (reference sequence). The CDR3 length is 14 residues. V was pared by 5 bases and J by 6 bases, with 13 bases between. The data derive from a study of blood T cell repertoires in COVID-19. Study details: Acute-phase and convalescent COVID-19 samples originated in the United States, Italy and Spain. PBMCs, B-cell-depleted T cells, or T cells were the source of the cDNA or gDNA that made up the material.

Per the authors' pipeline: Reference gene primers were amplified, and this amplification served to estimate nucleated cell counts. Assay used: immunoSEQ multiplex PCR; TCRdb lists only in-frame clones, some missing. V and J calls and clone size are copied from that table; D and trimming were computed from the DNA. The sample carries 400,000 or so clones, more than 75% recorded once. The origin of this receptor is a human donor in a cohort sampled during active COVID-19. The V call is TRBV19, the J call TRBJ2-2; D might be TRBD2 (5 bases). Sequenced sample: peripheral blood. Here the CDR3 reads CASSSRTGAGELFF. For the CDR3, the DNA is TGTGCCAGTAGTTCCCGGACTGGGGCCGGGGAGCTGTTTTTT.